This entry describes one T cell receptor beta chain. Trimming cost V 0 bases and J 3 bases, with 9 bases left between them. CDR1 is LNHDA, CDR2 SQIVND, per germline (reference sequence). The length of the CDR3 is 15 residues. The data are from a study of blood T cell repertoires in COVID-19. Study details: Samples came from the United States, Italy and Spain, spanning acute and convalescent COVID-19. Sources were T cells, B-cell-depleted T cells, or PBMCs; the material itself was cDNA or gDNA.

Per the original methods: How many nucleated cells were present was estimated from reference gene primer amplification. Here immunoSEQ multiplex PCR was the method, and the copy in TCRdb shows in-frame clones only, minus some. V, J and clone size derive from that table, while D and trimming were established from the DNA sequence. The profile shows under 350,000 clones, roughly 86% of them singletons. This TCR came from a man aged 65 to 85 with acute or convalescent COVID-19. The sequenced sample was peripheral blood. The rearrangement links TRBV19 to TRBJ1-5, with D possibly TRBD1 on 5 matching bases. In DNA, the CDR3 is TGTGCCAGTAGTATAGACAGGGCCTACAATCAGCCCCAGCATTTT. It encodes CASSIDRAYNQPQHF.